This T cell receptor beta chain was documented in a study of patients and donors after allogeneic stem cell transplantation. TCRdb re-called the RT-PCR reads with MiXCR, one entry per CDR3 protein. The sample contains more than 850,000 distinct CDR3 sequences, over 15% of which appear only once. This clonotype occurred a few times. The specimen sequenced was blood, either unsorted or a sorted T cell fraction (not recorded which). The source is a human donor who was either an allogeneic HSCT recipient or a stem cell or donor lymphocyte infusion donor (not recorded which). It is not recorded whose cells these are; they may come from a transplant donor.

Here the CDR3 DNA reads TGCGCCAGCAGCCTTAACCGTGGGACAGCTCAAGAGACCCAGTACTTC. It encodes CASSLNRGTAQETQYF. The chain couples TRBV5-1 to TRBJ2-5; 7 positions match TRBD1. With V trimmed by 4 bases and J by 2 bases, 11 bases remained unmatched. The CDR3 runs to 16 residues. Germline CDR1 SGHRS, CDR2 YFSETQ.